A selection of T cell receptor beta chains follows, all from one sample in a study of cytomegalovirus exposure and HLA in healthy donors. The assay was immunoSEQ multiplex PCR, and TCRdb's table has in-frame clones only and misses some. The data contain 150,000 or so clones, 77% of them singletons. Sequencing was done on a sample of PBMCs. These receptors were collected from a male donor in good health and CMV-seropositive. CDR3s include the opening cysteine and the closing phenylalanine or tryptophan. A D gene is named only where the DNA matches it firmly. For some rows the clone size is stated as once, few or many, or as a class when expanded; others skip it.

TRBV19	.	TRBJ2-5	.	CASSIEYQETQYF	TGTGCCAGTAGTATTGAGTACCAAGAGACCCAGTACTTC
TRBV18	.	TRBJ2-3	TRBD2	CASSLLAGAGDTQYF	TGTGCCAGCTCACTACTAGCGGGGGCTGGGGATACGCAGTATTTT
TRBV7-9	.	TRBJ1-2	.	CSSSLDLLNYGYTF	TGTTCCAGCAGCTTAGATCTGCTAAACTATGGCTACACCTTC
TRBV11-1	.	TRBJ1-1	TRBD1	CASSRTGRVSTEAFF	TGTGCCAGCAGCCGGACAGGGCGGGTGAGCACTGAAGCTTTCTTT
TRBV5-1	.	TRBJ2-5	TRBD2	CASSLRAGGGETQYF	TGCGCCAGCAGCCTCCGAGCGGGGGGTGGAGAGACCCAGTACTTC
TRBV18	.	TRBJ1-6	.	CASSPGSPKTPLHF	TGTGCCAGCTCACCGGGCAGCCCGAAGACACCCCTCCACTTT
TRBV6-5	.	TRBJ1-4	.	CASSYVRSGNEKLFF	TGTGCCAGCAGTTACGTCCGAAGCGGTAATGAAAAACTGTTTTTT
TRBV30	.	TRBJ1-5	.	CAWRDHRGNQPQHF	TGTGCCTGGAGGGACCACAGGGGCAATCAGCCCCAGCATTTT
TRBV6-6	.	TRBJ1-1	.	CASSYWTVGANTEAFF	TGTGCCAGCAGTTACTGGACAGTGGGGGCGAACACTGAAGCTTTCTTT
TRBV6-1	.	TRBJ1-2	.	CASSPQGFRGYTF	TGTGCCAGCAGCCCACAGGGATTCCGCGGCTACACCTTC
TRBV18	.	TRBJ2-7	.	CASSPGLLTYEQYF	TGTGCCAGCTCACCGGGACTGCTAACCTACGAGCAGTACTTC
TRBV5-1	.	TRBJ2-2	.	CASSRPEVGGARTGELFF	TGCGCCAGCAGCCGGCCTGAGGTAGGGGGGGCCCGGACCGGGGAGCTGTTTTTT
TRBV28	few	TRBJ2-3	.	CASSPKLRGDTQYF	TGTGCCAGCAGTCCCAAATTAAGGGGAGATACGCAGTATTTT
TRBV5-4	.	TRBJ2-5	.	CASSLAPGDLETQYF	TGTGCCAGCAGCTTAGCCCCGGGAGACTTGGAGACCCAGTACTTC
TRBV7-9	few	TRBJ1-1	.	CASSFGDAEAFF	TGTGCCAGCAGCTTTGGAGACGCTGAAGCTTTCTTT
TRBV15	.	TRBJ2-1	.	CATSRDRASYEQFF	TGTGCCACCAGCAGAGATAGGGCTAGCTATGAGCAGTTCTTC
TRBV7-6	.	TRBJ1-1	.	CASTLDSLNTEAFF	TGTGCCAGCACCTTGGACAGCCTGAACACTGAAGCTTTCTTT
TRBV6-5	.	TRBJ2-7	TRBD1	CASRGQGAMEQYF	TGTGCCAGCCGGGGACAGGGGGCGATGGAGCAGTACTTC
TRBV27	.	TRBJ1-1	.	CASSFGGVNTEAFF	TGTGCCAGCAGTTTCGGGGGGGTGAACACTGAAGCTTTCTTT
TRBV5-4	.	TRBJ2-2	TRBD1	CASTVTGVHTGELFF	TGTGCCAGCACAGTGACAGGGGTTCACACCGGGGAGCTGTTTTTT
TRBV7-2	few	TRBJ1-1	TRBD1	CASSWDRNTEAFF	TGTGCCAGCAGCTGGGACAGGAACACTGAAGCTTTCTTT
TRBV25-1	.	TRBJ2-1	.	CASSEWIGTPSYNEQFF	TGTGCCAGCAGTGAATGGATCGGGACTCCCTCCTACAATGAGCAGTTCTTC
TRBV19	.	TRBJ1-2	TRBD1	CASSLGQGPHYTF	TGTGCCAGTAGCTTGGGACAGGGACCCCACTACACCTTC
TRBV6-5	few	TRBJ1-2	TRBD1	CASTDRGYGYTF	TGTGCCAGCACCGACAGGGGGTATGGCTACACCTTC
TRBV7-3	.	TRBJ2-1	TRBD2	CASTPASGHNEQFF	TGTGCCAGCACCCCAGCTAGCGGGCACAATGAGCAGTTCTTC
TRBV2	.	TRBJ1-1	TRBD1	CASRSRITGEAEAFF	TGTGCCAGCAGAAGCAGAATTACAGGGGAGGCTGAAGCTTTCTTT
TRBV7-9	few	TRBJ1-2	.	CASSFGQNYGYTF	TGTGCCAGCAGCTTTGGACAGAACTATGGCTACACCTTC
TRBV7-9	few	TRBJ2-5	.	CASSHRKQGSETQYF	TGTGCCAGCAGCCACAGAAAACAGGGTTCCGAGACCCAGTACTTC
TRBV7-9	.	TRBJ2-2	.	CASMQGPNTGELFF	TGTGCCAGCATGCAGGGGCCGAACACCGGGGAGCTGTTTTTT
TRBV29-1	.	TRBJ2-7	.	CSVESGSSYEQYF	TGCAGCGTTGAATCTGGGAGCTCCTACGAGCAGTACTTC
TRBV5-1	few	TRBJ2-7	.	CASSLALSGTLAEQYF	TGCGCCAGCAGCTTGGCCCTTTCAGGGACTTTGGCCGAGCAGTACTTC
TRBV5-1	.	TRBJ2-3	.	CASSFRLTDTQYF	TGCGCCAGCAGCTTCAGGCTCACAGATACGCAGTATTTT
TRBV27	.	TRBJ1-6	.	CASSLASYNSPLHF	TGTGCCAGCAGTTTGGCCTCCTATAATTCACCCCTCCACTTT
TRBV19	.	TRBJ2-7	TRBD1	CASSPGTATSYEQYF	TGTGCCAGTAGTCCCGGGACAGCGACTTCCTACGAGCAGTACTTC
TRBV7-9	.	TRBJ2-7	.	CSSSSDSYEQYF	TGTTCCAGCAGCTCGGACAGCTACGAGCAGTACTTC
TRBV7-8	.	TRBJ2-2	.	CASSPLGAHGELFF	TGTGCCAGCAGCCCCTTGGGGGCCCACGGGGAGCTGTTTTTT
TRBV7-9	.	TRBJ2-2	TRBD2	CASSHSGRSGELFF	TGTGCCAGCAGTCATAGCGGGCGGTCCGGGGAGCTGTTTTTT
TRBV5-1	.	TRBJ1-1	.	CASSPLNPRNTEAFF	TGCGCCAGCAGCCCGCTAAACCCCCGGAACACTGAAGCTTTCTTT
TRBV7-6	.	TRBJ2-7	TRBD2	CASMLASGGYEQYF	TGTGCCAGCATGTTGGCTAGCGGGGGCTACGAGCAGTACTTC
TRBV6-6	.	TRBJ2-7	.	CASSPTGHYEQYF	TGTGCCAGCAGCCCGACCGGACACTACGAGCAGTACTTC
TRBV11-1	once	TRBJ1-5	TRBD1	CASSAGTGRPQHF	TGTGCCAGCAGCGCCGGGACAGGGAGGCCCCAGCATTTT
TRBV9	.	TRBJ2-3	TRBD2	CASSVAGGSDTQYF	TGTGCCAGCAGCGTAGCGGGGGGGTCAGATACGCAGTATTTT